The rows below give T cell receptor beta chains drawn from one sample of a study of memory CD4+ T cells and cytomegalovirus serostatus. Data came from immunoSEQ multiplex PCR; TCRdb stores just in-frame clones and leaves some out. The table lists 40,000 to 55,000 clones, around 80% of them singletons. The sequenced sample was memory CD4+ T cells from blood. The source is an adult in good health and CMV-seronegative. CDR3s include the opening cysteine and the closing phenylalanine or tryptophan. The order of the fields is clone size, J gene, D gene, V gene, CDR3 DNA, CDR3 protein. A D gene is named only where the DNA matches it firmly. Clone size appears in some rows only: once, few, many, or a class for an expanded clone.

>NA|TRBJ1-2|TRBD1|TRBV28
TGTGCCAGCAGCGCGGGACAGTTCTATGGCTACACCTTC
CASSAGQFYGYTF
>NA|TRBJ2-1|TRBD1|TRBV29-1
TGCAGCGTTAAGGACAGGGTGGATGAGCAGTTCTTC
CSVKDRVDEQFF
>NA|TRBJ2-3|TRBD2|TRBV5-6
TGTGCCAGCAGCTTGCCCCTAGCGGGAGTAGGAGATACGCAGTATTTT
CASSLPLAGVGDTQYF
>NA|TRBJ2-5|NA|TRBV29-1
TGCAGCATCCTGGGCTCTGATGGGACCCAGTACTTC
CSILGSDGTQYF
>NA|TRBJ1-5|NA|TRBV27
TGTGCCACCCAACCCGCTCTCGGAGGTCAGCCCCAGCATTTT
CATQPALGGQPQHF
>few|TRBJ1-1|NA|TRBV5-4
TGTGCCAGCAGCGTTCGGGGACTGATGAACACTGAAGCTTTCTTT
CASSVRGLMNTEAFF
>few|TRBJ2-1|NA|TRBV6-4
TGTGCCAGCAGTGACTCGAGTGGGGGATCTCATATTCTCTTC
CASSDSSGGSHILF
>NA|TRBJ1-2|NA|TRBV2
TGTGCCAGCAGTGAAACAGGTGGGACACTTGGCTACACCTTC
CASSETGGTLGYTF
>NA|TRBJ1-5|TRBD1|TRBV19
TGTGCTTCGGGACAGGGAAGGAATCAGCCCCAGCATTTT
CASGQGRNQPQHF
>NA|TRBJ1-5|TRBD1|TRBV28
TGTGCCAGCAAAGCCGGGACAGGGATGGGCAATCAGCCCCAGCATTTT
CASKAGTGMGNQPQHF
>few|TRBJ2-1|NA|TRBV9
TGTGCCAGCAGCGTAGAGCACCCCTACAATGAGCAGTTCTTC
CASSVEHPYNEQFF
>NA|TRBJ1-2|NA|TRBV14
TGTGCCAGCAGCCAAAAACCGGGGGACTATGGCTACACCTTC
CASSQKPGDYGYTF
>once|TRBJ2-7|TRBD2|TRBV6-5
TGTGCCACCAGTGGGACTAGCGGGAGGGGCGAGCAGTACTTC
CATSGTSGRGEQYF
>NA|TRBJ2-3|TRBD2|TRBV7-9
TGTGCCAGCAGCTCGCCGGGACGGGAGGCAGATACGCAGTATTTT
CASSSPGREADTQYF
>NA|TRBJ2-7|NA|TRBV19
TGTGCCAGTAGTATAGATCCACTTTACGAGCAGTACTTC
CASSIDPLYEQYF
>NA|TRBJ2-3|NA|TRBV5-8
TGTGCCAGCAGCACCCTCGTGAGCGGGCTGGGAGATACGCAGTATTTT
CASSTLVSGLGDTQYF
>NA|TRBJ1-3|NA|TRBV19
TGTGCCAGTAGCCCGCGGACAGCTCAACGGACTAACACCATATATTTT
CASSPRTAQRTNTIYF
>NA|TRBJ2-6|NA|TRBV5-1
TGCGCCAGCAGCTTCCAGACCAGCTCTGGGGCCAACGTCCTGACTTTC
CASSFQTSSGANVLTF
>NA|TRBJ2-2|TRBD1|TRBV5-5
TGTGCCAGCAGGAAGACGCACCGGGACAGGGTGGTGACCGGGGAGCTGTTTTTT
CASRKTHRDRVVTGELFF
>NA|TRBJ2-3|NA|TRBV18
TGTGCCAGCTCACTCGCGGGGCCTAGCACAGATACGCAGTATTTT
CASSLAGPSTDTQYF
>NA|TRBJ2-3|NA|TRBV28
TGTGCCAGTACAGGGTACGATACGCAGTATTTT
CASTGYDTQYF
>NA|TRBJ2-3|TRBD2|TRBV30
TGTGCCCGAGAATCACTAGCGGGAGGACTGCAGTATTTT
CARESLAGGLQYF
>few|TRBJ2-3|NA|TRBV4-1
TGCGCCAGCAGCCAGGGGTATACGCAGTATTTT
CASSQGYTQYF
>few|TRBJ2-2|NA|TRBV7-3
TGTGCCAGCAGCTTAACAGGAAGGGAGCTGTTTTTT
CASSLTGRELFF
>NA|TRBJ1-4|TRBD1|TRBV6-5
TGTGCCAGCAGAAGTGCCGGGACAGGGCAAGAAAAACTGTTTTTT
CASRSAGTGQEKLFF
>NA|TRBJ1-4|NA|TRBV2
TGTGCCAGCAGTGAGTCGACGGGTGCAACTAATGAAAAACTGTTTTTT
CASSESTGATNEKLFF
>NA|TRBJ1-2|NA|TRBV19
TGTGCCAGTAGACACCGAGACTATGGCTACACCTTC
CASRHRDYGYTF
>NA|TRBJ2-7|NA|TRBV7-9
TGTGCCAGCAGACGAGACATAGCCAACGAGCAGTACTTC
CASRRDIANEQYF
>NA|TRBJ2-3|TRBD2|TRBV5-4
TGTGCCAGCAGCTTAGCGGGAGGGCGGACAGATACGCAGTATTTT
CASSLAGGRTDTQYF
>NA|TRBJ2-4|TRBD1|TRBV27
TGTGCCAGCGGGAGGACAGGGGTAGCCAAAAACATTCAGTACTTC
CASGRTGVAKNIQYF
>NA|TRBJ2-1|TRBD2|TRBV5-4
TGTGCCAGCACCCTGGGGGGGGCGGGTGGACTAGCCTCCTACAATGAGCAGTTCTTC
CASTLGGAGGLASYNEQFF
>NA|TRBJ1-3|NA|TRBV7-9
TGTGCCAGCAGCTTAGAACAAGGAAACACCATATATTTT
CASSLEQGNTIYF
>NA|TRBJ2-1|NA|TRBV28
TGTGCCAGCGAAGGGACCAACTCCTACAATGAGCAGTTCTTC
CASEGTNSYNEQFF
>NA|TRBJ2-3|TRBD1|TRBV6-1
TGTGCCAGCACTATTTCAGGGGGCGCGGCAGATACGCAGTATTTT
CASTISGGAADTQYF
>NA|TRBJ1-2|NA|TRBV20-1
TGCAGTGCTAGGGGGCCGGATGGCTACACCTTC
CSARGPDGYTF
>NA|TRBJ2-3|TRBD2|TRBV4-1
TGCGCCAGCAGCCCTGTTCCTAGCGGTGGGGCAGATACGCAGTATTTT
CASSPVPSGGADTQYF
>NA|TRBJ2-3|TRBD1|TRBV25-1
TGTGCCAGCAGTGCTGCGAGAGGGACAGGTAGCACAGATACGCAGTATTTT
CASSAARGTGSTDTQYF
>NA|TRBJ2-2|TRBD2|TRBV5-6
TGTGCCAGCAGCTGGGGACTAGCGGGAACCGGGGAGCTGTTTTTT
CASSWGLAGTGELFF
>NA|TRBJ1-2|TRBD1|TRBV6-1
TGTGCCAGTGAGACCGGGACAGGGGACTATGGCTACACCTTC
CASETGTGDYGYTF
>NA|TRBJ2-1|TRBD2|TRBV9
TGTGCCAGCAGCGTAGAAGGGCTAGCGGGAGCCCCTCTATACAATGAGCAGTTCTTC
CASSVEGLAGAPLYNEQFF
>few|TRBJ2-7|NA|TRBV7-8
TGTGCCAGCAGGGGCTCATCCCGCTCCTACGAGCAGTACTTC
CASRGSSRSYEQYF
>NA|TRBJ2-7|NA|TRBV19
TGTGCCAGTAGTATAGACCCCACCTACGAGCAGTACTTC
CASSIDPTYEQYF
>NA|TRBJ2-1|TRBD2|TRBV2
TGTGCCAGCAGCAGTAATAGCGGGAGCTCCTACAATGAGCAGTTCTTC
CASSSNSGSSYNEQFF
>NA|TRBJ1-2|NA|TRBV21-1
TGTGCCAGCAGCAAAGTCTACAGGGTAAAGGGCTACACCTTC
CASSKVYRVKGYTF
>NA|TRBJ2-5|TRBD1|TRBV27
TGTGCCAGCAGTACGGGACAGGGGGGTCAATGGACCCAGTACTTC
CASSTGQGGQWTQYF
>NA|TRBJ2-1|NA|TRBV28
TGTGCCGTAAAGGGAGGCGGGGCCTACAATGAGCAGTTCTTC
CAVKGGGAYNEQFF
>NA|TRBJ2-2|NA|TRBV2
TGTGCCAGCAGTGGGCGGGGAGCGGTATCCGGGGAGCTGTTTTTT
CASSGRGAVSGELFF
>few|TRBJ2-3|NA|TRBV11-2
TGTGCCAGCAGCTTAAAGGTAGCAGGCACAGATACGCAGTATTTT
CASSLKVAGTDTQYF
>NA|TRBJ1-2|NA|TRBV28
TGTGCCAGCAGTTTCCAAGCCAGGGTAGGCAACTATGGCTACACCTTC
CASSFQARVGNYGYTF
>medium-sized|TRBJ1-5|NA|TRBV7-9
TGTGCCAGCAGCCCCGGCACCAATCAGCCCCAGCATTTT
CASSPGTNQPQHF
>NA|TRBJ2-7|TRBD2|TRBV11-1
TGTGCCAGCAGCCCTAGGGAGGGCTTCTCCTACGAGCAGTACTTC
CASSPREGFSYEQYF
>NA|TRBJ2-1|TRBD2|TRBV28
TGTGCCAGCAGTATTAGACTAGCGGGGCGCTACAATGAGCAGTTCTTC
CASSIRLAGRYNEQFF
>NA|TRBJ1-5|NA|TRBV2
TGTGCCAGCAGTGAAGCCTACAGGGCCCATAGCAATCAGCCCCAGCATTTT
CASSEAYRAHSNQPQHF
>NA|TRBJ2-5|TRBD1|TRBV5-1
TGCGCCAGCAGCCCGAGGACAGGGGGCGGGGAGACCCAGTACTTC
CASSPRTGGGETQYF
>few|TRBJ2-2|NA|TRBV10-1
TGCGCCAGCAGTCTCCAGTCCACCGGGGAGCTGTTTTTT
CASSLQSTGELFF
>NA|TRBJ1-3|TRBD1|TRBV10-2
TGCGCCAGCGGCAGGGGGCAAGATGGAAACACCATATATTTT
CASGRGQDGNTIYF
>NA|TRBJ1-5|TRBD1|TRBV4-1
TGCGCCAGCAGCCAAGTAGGGACAGGTGTCGGCAATCAGCCCCAGCATTTT
CASSQVGTGVGNQPQHF
>NA|TRBJ2-1|TRBD2|TRBV6-5
TGTGCCAGCACTCGTAGCGGGAGTGGCAATGAGCAGTTCTTC
CASTRSGSGNEQFF
>NA|TRBJ2-7|TRBD2|TRBV7-6
TGTGCCAGCAGCTTAAGGAGCGGGACTACATCTAAGGAGCAGTACTTC
CASSLRSGTTSKEQYF